The clone carrying this T cell receptor beta chain was seen more than once but under ten times. Study processing details: Estimation of nucleated cell counts was performed using reference gene primer amplification. Method: immunoSEQ multiplex PCR; TCRdb's copy keeps in-frame clones and lacks some. V, J and clone size reflect that table, while D and trimming were determined from the DNA. Here the sample spans 270,000 or so clones, over 75% being singletons. The data were obtained in a study of blood T cell repertoires in COVID-19. Study background: Acute-phase and convalescent COVID-19 samples originated in the United States, Italy and Spain. The cDNA or gDNA used as material had been derived from T cells, B-cell-depleted T cells, or PBMCs.

From germline, CDR1 is SEHNR and CDR2 FQNEAQ (reference sequence). Trimming took 6 bases from V and 4 from J, leaving 22 bases between them. CDR3 length equals 17 residues. The gene calls are TRBV7-9 and TRBJ2-1; maybe TRBD2 (6 bases). The sequenced material came from peripheral blood. The sequence came from a human donor in a cohort sampled during active COVID-19. CDR3 bases: TGTGCCAGCAGACCGAAGGGTGCACTAGCTCGATACAATGAGCAGTTCTTC. As protein: CASRPKGALARYNEQFF.